This T cell receptor (beta chain) stems from a study of cytomegalovirus exposure and HLA in healthy donors. Turning to the study itself: A subsequent analysis reported that the 120 or so validation repertoires were produced on the same platform that had also been used for the roughly 670 first-cohort repertoires.

V was trimmed by 5 bases and J by 1 base, leaving 14 bases between them. Germline CDR1 SEHNR, CDR2 FQNEAQ (reference sequence). This CDR3 is built from 15 residues. Generated by immunoSEQ multiplex PCR, the TCRdb table keeps only in-frame clones and is missing some. The sample lists 150,000 to 200,000 clones, 88% occurring once. The sample consisted of PBMCs. The chain couples TRBV7-9 to TRBJ1-2, with D possibly TRBD1 on 5 matching bases. The clonotype originates from a man younger than 30 in good health and CMV-seronegative. The CDR3 sequence is CASSPIWGDNYGYTF. CDR3 bases: TGTGCCAGCAGCCCAATTTGGGGGGATAACTATGGCTACACCTTC. The full variable domain, in which reference TRBV7-9 and TRBJ1-2 provide the parts outside the CDR3, is DTGVSQNPRHKITKRGQNVTFRCDPISEHNRLYWYRQTLGQGPEFLTYFQNEAQLEKSRLLSDRFSAERPKGSFSTLEIQRTEQGDSAMYLCASSPIWGDNYGYTFGSGTRLTVV.